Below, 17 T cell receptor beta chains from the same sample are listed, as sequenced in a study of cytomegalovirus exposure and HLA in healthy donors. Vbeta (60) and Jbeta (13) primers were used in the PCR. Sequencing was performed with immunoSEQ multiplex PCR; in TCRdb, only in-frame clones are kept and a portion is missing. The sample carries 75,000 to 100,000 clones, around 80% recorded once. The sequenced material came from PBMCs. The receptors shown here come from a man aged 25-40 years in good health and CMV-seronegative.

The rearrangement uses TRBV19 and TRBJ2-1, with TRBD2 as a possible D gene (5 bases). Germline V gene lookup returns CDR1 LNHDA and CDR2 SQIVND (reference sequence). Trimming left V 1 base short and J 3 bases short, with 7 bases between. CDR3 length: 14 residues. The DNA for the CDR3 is TGTGCCAGTAGTATAGCGGGGTACTACAATGAGCAGTTCTTC. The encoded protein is CASSIAGYYNEQFF.

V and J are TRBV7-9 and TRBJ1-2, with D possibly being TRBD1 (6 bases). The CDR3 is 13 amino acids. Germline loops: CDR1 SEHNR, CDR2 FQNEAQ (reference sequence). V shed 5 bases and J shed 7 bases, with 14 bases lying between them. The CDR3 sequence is CASSKGGGAGYTF. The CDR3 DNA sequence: TGTGCCAGCAGCAAAGGAGGGGGGGCTGGCTACACCTTC.

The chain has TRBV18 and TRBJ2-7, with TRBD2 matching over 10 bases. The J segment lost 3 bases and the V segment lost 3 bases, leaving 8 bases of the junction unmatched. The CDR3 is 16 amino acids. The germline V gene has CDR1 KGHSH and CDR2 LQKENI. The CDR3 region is CASSPLPSGSIYEQYF. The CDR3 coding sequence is TGTGCCAGCTCACCTCTGCCTAGCGGGAGTATCTACGAGCAGTACTTC.

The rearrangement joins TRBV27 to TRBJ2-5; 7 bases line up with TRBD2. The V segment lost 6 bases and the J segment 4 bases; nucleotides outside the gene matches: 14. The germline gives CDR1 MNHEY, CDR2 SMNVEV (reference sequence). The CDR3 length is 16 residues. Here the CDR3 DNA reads TGTGCCAGCAGGAAGACACCGGGACTAAGCTTAGAGACCCAGTACTTC. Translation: CASRKTPGLSLETQYF.

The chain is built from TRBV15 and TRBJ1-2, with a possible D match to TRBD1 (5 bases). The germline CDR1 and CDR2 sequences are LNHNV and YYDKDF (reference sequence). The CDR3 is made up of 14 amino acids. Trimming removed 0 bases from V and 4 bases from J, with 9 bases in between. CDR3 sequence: CATSREGEVYGYTF. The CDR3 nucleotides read TGTGCCACCAGCAGAGAAGGGGAGGTCTATGGCTACACCTTC.

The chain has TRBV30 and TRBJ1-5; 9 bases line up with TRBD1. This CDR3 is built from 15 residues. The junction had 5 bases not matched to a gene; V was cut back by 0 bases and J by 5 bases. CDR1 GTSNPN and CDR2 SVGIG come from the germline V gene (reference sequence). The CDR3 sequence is CAWSVRTGGDQPQHF. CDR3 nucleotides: TGTGCCTGGAGTGTACGAACAGGGGGCGATCAGCCCCAGCATTTT.

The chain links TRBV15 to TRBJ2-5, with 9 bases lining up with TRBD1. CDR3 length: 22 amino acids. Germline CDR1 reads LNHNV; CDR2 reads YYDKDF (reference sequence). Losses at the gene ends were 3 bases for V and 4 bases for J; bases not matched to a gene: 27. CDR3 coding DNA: TGTGCCACCAGCAGCAACACCATTTTGGAAGCTCTAGGGACAGGGAGGGGAGAGACCCAGTACTTC. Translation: CATSSNTILEALGTGRGETQYF.

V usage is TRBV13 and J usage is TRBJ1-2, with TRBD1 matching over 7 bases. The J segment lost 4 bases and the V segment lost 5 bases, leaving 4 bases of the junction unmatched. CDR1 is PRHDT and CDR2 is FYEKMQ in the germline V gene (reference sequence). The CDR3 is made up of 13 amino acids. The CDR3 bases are TGTGCCAGCAGCGCGGGACAGTTCTATGGCTACACCTTC. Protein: CASSAGQFYGYTF.

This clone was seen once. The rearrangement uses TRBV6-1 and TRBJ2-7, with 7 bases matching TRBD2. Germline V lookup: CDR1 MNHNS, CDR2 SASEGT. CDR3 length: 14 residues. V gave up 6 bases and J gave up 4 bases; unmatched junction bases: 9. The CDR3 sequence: CASSRVWREYEQYF. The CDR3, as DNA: TGTGCCAGCAGCCGGGTATGGCGGGAGTACGAGCAGTACTTC.

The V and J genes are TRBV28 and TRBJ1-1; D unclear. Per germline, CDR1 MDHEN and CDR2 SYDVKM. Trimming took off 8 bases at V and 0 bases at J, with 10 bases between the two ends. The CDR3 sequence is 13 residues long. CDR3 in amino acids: CASASGMNTEAFF. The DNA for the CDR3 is TGTGCCAGCGCCAGCGGGATGAACACTGAAGCTTTCTTT.

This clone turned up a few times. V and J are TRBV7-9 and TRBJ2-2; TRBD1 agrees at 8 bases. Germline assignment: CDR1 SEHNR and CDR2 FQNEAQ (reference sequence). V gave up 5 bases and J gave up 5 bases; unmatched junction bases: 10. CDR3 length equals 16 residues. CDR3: CASSASRGLGTGELFF. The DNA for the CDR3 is TGTGCCAGCAGCGCCTCCAGGGGGCTTGGGACCGGGGAGCTGTTTTTT.

This CDR3 reads CASSSSGTSGRARSYEQYF. In DNA form, the CDR3 reads TGTGCCAGCAGCTCCTCCGGGACTAGCGGGAGGGCCAGGTCCTACGAGCAGTACTTC. The J gene is TRBJ2-7, the V gene TRBV4-2; 16 bases are shared with TRBD2. V shed 5 bases, J shed 1 base, and the junction held 11 bases outside the gene matches. The germline V gene has CDR1 LGHNA and CDR2 YNFKEQ. The CDR3 loop spans 19 amino acids.

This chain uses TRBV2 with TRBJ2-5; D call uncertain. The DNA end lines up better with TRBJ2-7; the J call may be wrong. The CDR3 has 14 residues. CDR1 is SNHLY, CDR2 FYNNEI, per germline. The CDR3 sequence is CASTSTVVAYEQYF. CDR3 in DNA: TGTGCCAGCACCTCTACGGTCGTCGCCTACGAGCAGTACTTC.

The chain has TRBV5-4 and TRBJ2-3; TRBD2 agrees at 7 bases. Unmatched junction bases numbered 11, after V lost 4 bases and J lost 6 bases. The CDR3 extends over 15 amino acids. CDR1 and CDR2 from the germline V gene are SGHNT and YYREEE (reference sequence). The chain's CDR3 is CASSPGPSGGDTQYF. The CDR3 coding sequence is TGTGCCAGCAGCCCGGGACCGTCGGGGGGTGATACGCAGTATTTT.

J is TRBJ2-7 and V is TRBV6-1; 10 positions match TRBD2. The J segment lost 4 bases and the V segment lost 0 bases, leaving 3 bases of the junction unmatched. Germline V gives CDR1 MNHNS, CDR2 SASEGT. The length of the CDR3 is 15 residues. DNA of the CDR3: TGTGCCAGCAGTGAAGCGGCTAGCGGGAGTTACGAGCAGTACTTC. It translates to CASSEAASGSYEQYF.

The CDR3 loop is CASTLMGATYNEQFF. The CDR3, as DNA: TGTGCCAGCACCCTAATGGGGGCCACCTACAATGAGCAGTTCTTC. The chain couples TRBV7-2 to TRBJ2-1, with a weak D call TRBD1 (6 bases). With 7 bases removed from V and 2 bases from J, the gap between germline ends came to 15 bases. The V gene's germline CDR1 is SGHTA and CDR2 FQGNSA. This CDR3 region has 15 residues.

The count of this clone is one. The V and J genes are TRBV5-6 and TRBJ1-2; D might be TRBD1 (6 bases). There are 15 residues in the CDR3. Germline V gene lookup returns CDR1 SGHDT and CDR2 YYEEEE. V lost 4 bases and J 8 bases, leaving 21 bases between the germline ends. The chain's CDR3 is CASSKTGLQAVGYTF. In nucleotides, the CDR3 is TGTGCCAGCAGCAAAACAGGGCTTCAGGCTGTCGGCTACACCTTC.